This TCR beta chain was captured by sequencing in a study of metastatic and nonmetastatic thyroid tumors. On the study more broadly: A comparison of repertoires was made across blood and tumor or nodule tissue from malignant and benign thyroid patients. General study points: Benign nodules were reported to have significantly lower TCR beta diversity than malignant thyroid tumors, in blood and tumor.

Regarding this clone: Its matching antigen is unknown. One junction end disagrees with the germline gene, perhaps due to a read error.

Authors' processing steps: A classifier for distant metastasis in papillary thyroid cancer was constructed using CDR3 differences observed across clinicopathological groups. With MiXCR, TCRdb reprocessed the PCR reads. Clone size and V and J calls follow TCRdb, not the original study. The repertoire holds 20,000 to 25,000 clones, with more than 9% as singletons. Per germline, CDR1 SGHDT and CDR2 YYEEEE. CDR3 length: 10 amino acids. None of the patients had undergone any treatment ahead of thyroid surgery. The chain combines TRBV5-6 with TRBJ1-4; TRBD1 might be the D (5 bases). Specimen: blood. This sequence originates from a male donor with papillary thyroid cancer or a benign thyroid nodule (not recorded which). Some clones in this sample may be carry-over from other donors' samples. The DNA of the CDR3 is TGTGCCAGCAGCTCGGGGGTTTTTCATTTT. Protein: CASSSGVFHF.